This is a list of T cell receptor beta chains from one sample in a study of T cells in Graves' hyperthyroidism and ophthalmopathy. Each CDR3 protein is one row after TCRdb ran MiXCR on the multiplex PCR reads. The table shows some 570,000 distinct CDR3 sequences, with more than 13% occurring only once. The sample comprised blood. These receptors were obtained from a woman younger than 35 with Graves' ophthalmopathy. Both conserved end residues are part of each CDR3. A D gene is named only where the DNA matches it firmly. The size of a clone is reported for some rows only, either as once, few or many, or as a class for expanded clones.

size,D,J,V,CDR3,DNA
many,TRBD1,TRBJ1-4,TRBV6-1,CASSSAGGVNEKLFF,TGTGCCAGCAGTTCGGCAGGGGGCGTGAATGAAAAACTGTTTTTT
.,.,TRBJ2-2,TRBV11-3,CASRITGDTGELFF,TGTGCCAGCAGGATTACGGGGGACACCGGGGAGCTGTTTTTT
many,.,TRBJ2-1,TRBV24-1,CATSGTVYNEQFF,TGTGCCACCAGTGGGACAGTTTACAATGAGCAGTTCTTC
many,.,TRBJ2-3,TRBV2,CASRTGDTQYF,TGTGCCAGCAGGACCGGGGATACGCAGTATTTT
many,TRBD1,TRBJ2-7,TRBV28,CASRDRVLMVDEQYF,TGTGCCAGCCGGGACAGGGTCTTAATGGTTGACGAGCAGTACTTC
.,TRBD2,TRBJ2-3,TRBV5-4,CSSSPSGRRYLDTQYF,TGTTCCAGCAGCCCTAGCGGGAGAAGGTATTTAGATACGCAGTATTTT
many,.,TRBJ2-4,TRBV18,CASSPMQPEGKNIQYF,TGTGCCAGCTCACCTATGCAACCTGAGGGCAAAAACATTCAGTACTTC
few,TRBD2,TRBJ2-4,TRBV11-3,CASSPVKLAAAKNIQYF,TGTGCCAGCAGCCCCGTGAAACTAGCGGCAGCCAAAAACATTCAGTACTTC
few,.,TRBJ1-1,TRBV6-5,CASSYSRAPRAEAFF,TGTGCCAGCAGTTACAGCCGGGCCCCAAGGGCTGAAGCTTTCTTT
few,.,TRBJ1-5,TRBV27,CASSLSRQGQPQHF,TGTGCCAGCAGTTTATCGAGGCAAGGTCAGCCCCAGCATTTT
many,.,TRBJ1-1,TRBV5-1,CASSLGSGKNTEAFF,TGCGCCAGCAGCTTGGGGTCAGGGAAGAACACTGAAGCTTTCTTT
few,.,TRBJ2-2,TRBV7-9,CASSPPTGDTGELFF,TGTGCCAGCAGCCCGCCGACCGGGGACACCGGGGAGCTGTTTTTT
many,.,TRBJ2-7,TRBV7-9,CASSWADAYEQYF,TGTGCCAGCAGCTGGGCGGACGCCTACGAGCAGTACTTC
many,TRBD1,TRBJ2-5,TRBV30,CAWSGQGASEETQYF,TGTGCCTGGAGTGGACAGGGGGCTTCGGAAGAGACCCAGTACTTC
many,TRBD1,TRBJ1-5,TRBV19,CASSWDRGNQPQHF,TGTGCCAGTAGTTGGGACAGGGGGAATCAGCCCCAGCATTTT
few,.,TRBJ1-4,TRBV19,CASSLRGGEKLFF,TGTGCCAGTAGCCTCAGGGGAGGGGAAAAACTGTTTTTT
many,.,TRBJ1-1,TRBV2,CASSGGAEAFF,TGTGCCAGCAGTGGGGGGGCTGAAGCTTTCTTT
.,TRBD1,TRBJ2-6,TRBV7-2,CASSPGTGGFGGANVLTF,TGTGCCAGCAGCCCCGGGACAGGGGGCTTTGGAGGGGCCAACGTCCTGACTTTC
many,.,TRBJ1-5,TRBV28,CASSPLGVGWQPQHF,TGTGCCAGCAGTCCTCTTGGGGTGGGCTGGCAGCCCCAGCATTTT
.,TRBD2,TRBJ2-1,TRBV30,CASTMGINSGLGNEQFF,TGTGCCTCAACCATGGGGATTAATAGCGGGTTAGGCAATGAGCAGTTCTTC
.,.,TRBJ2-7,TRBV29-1,CSVEINSYEQYF,TGCAGCGTTGAAATTAACTCCTACGAGCAGTACTTC
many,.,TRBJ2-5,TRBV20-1,CSARGKTQYF,TGCAGTGCTAGAGGAAAGACCCAGTACTTC
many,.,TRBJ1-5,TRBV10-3,CAISSRDNNQPQHF,TGTGCCATCAGCAGCCGGGACAACAATCAGCCCCAGCATTTT
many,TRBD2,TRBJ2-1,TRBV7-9,CATLTSGSNEQFF,TGTGCCACCTTGACTAGCGGGAGCAATGAGCAGTTCTTC
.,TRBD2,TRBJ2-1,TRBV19,CASSPIAGVHNEQFF,TGTGCCAGTAGCCCCATAGCGGGAGTCCACAATGAGCAGTTCTTC
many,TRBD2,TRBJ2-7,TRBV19,CASSIKTSGFYEQYF,TGTGCCAGTAGTATAAAGACTAGCGGGTTCTACGAGCAGTACTTC
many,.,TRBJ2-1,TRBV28,CASSPFGGTGSYNEQFF,TGTGCCAGCAGCCCCTTTGGGGGAACGGGCTCCTACAATGAGCAGTTCTTC
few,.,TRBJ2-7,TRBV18,CASSPVLGLLHSEQYF,TGTGCCAGCTCACCAGTTTTGGGGCTCCTCCACTCCGAGCAGTACTTC
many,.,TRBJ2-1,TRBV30,CAWSWLGTYNEQFF,TGTGCCTGGAGTTGGCTAGGAACCTACAATGAGCAGTTCTTC
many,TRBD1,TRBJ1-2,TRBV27,CASSGDSLYGYTF,TGTGCCAGCAGTGGGGACAGTCTCTATGGCTACACCTTC
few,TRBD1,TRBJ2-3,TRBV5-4,CASSLLITGGVTDTQYF,TGTGCCAGCAGCTTGTTGATAACAGGGGGCGTCACAGATACGCAGTATTTT
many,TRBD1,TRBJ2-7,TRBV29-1,CSARSTGRPFEQYF,TGCAGCGCTCGTTCGACAGGGCGCCCTTTCGAGCAGTACTTC
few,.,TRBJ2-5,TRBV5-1,CASSLDPGYQETQYF,TGCGCCAGCAGCTTGGATCCAGGGTACCAAGAGACCCAGTACTTC
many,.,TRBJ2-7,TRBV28,CASRTSGLSYEQYF,TGTGCCAGCAGAACCTCAGGGCTTTCCTACGAGCAGTACTTC
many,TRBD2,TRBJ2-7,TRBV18,CASSPSGLVFYEQYF,TGTGCCAGCTCACCATCGGGACTAGTGTTCTACGAGCAGTACTTC
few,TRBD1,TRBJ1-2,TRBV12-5,CASGLVVLAGGSNYGYTF,TGTGCTAGTGGTTTGGTAGTTTTGGCAGGGGGCTCCAACTATGGCTACACCTTC
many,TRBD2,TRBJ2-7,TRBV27,CASKSRGPPGGYEQYF,TGTGCCAGCAAATCCCGAGGGCCACCGGGAGGCTACGAGCAGTACTTC
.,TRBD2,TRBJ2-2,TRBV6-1,CASGLAGNTGELFF,TGTGCTTCCGGACTAGCGGGAAACACCGGGGAGCTGTTTTTT
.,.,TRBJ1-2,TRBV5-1,CASSLAHGVYEQYFGPGYGYTF,.
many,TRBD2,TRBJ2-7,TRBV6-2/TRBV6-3,CATARGSSPLEQYF,TGTGCCACCGCCCGCGGGAGTTCCCCCTTGGAGCAGTACTTC
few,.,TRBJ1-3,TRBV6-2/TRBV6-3,CASATGFFGNTIYF,TGTGCCAGCGCTACAGGGTTTTTTGGAAACACCATATATTTT
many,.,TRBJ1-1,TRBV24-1,CATSGGTIFSEAFF,TGTGCCACCAGTGGCGGGACAATCTTCTCTGAAGCTTTCTTT
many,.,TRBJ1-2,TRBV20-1,CSAMSTTGFYGYTF,TGCAGTGCTATGAGTACTACAGGTTTCTATGGCTACACCTTC
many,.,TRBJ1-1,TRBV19,CASSITGANTEAFF,TGTGCCAGTAGTATAACAGGTGCGAACACTGAAGCTTTCTTT
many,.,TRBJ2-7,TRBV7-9,CASSPLIGDLRGNEQYF,TGTGCCAGCAGCCCACTGATTGGGGACCTCAGGGGCAACGAGCAGTACTTC
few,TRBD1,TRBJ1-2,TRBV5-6,CASSLASETGAYGYTF,TGTGCCAGCAGCTTGGCCTCGGAAACAGGGGCCTATGGCTACACCTTC
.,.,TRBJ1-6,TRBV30,CAWSRGDPRLAYNSPLHF,TGTGCCTGGAGTAGGGGGGACCCCCGGCTCGCTTATAATTCACCCCTCCACTTT
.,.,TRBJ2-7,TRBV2,CASSENRGGNEQYF,TGTGCCAGCAGTGAGAACAGGGGGGGAAACGAGCAGTACTTC
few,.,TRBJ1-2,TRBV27,CASSDTINGYTF,TGTGCCAGCAGTGATACAATTAATGGCTACACCTTC
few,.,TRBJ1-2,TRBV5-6,CASSLPGGRISYGYTF,TGTGCCAGCAGCTTGCCCGGAGGGAGGATAAGCTATGGCTACACCTTC
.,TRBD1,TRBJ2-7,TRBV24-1,CATSDFTGTGSNEQYF,TGTGCCACCAGTGACTTTACCGGGACAGGTTCGAACGAGCAGTACTTC
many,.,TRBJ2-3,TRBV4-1,CASSRTGLSTDTQYF,TGCGCCAGCAGCCGCACAGGTCTTAGCACAGATACGCAGTATTTT
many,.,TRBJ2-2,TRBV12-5,CASGSTQAGELFF,TGTGCTAGTGGTTCTACACAGGCCGGGGAGCTGTTTTTT
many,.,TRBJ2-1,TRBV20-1,CSAPRALGLWGIIEQFF,TGCAGTGCACCTAGGGCGCTCGGACTATGGGGCATCATTGAGCAGTTCTTC
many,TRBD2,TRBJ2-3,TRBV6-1,CASSDLAGRGLRKDTQYF,TGTGCCAGCAGTGACCTAGCGGGAAGAGGACTTCGGAAAGATACGCAGTATTTT
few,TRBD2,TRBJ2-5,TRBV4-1,CASSQERERSGKTQYF,TGCGCCAGCAGCCAAGAGAGGGAGCGGAGCGGGAAGACCCAGTACTTC
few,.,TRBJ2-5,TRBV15,CATNPAGFAETQYF,TGTGCCACCAACCCGGCAGGGTTCGCGGAGACCCAGTACTTC
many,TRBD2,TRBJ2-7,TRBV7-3,CASSPTSGHNEQYF,TGTGCCAGCAGCCCGACTAGCGGCCACAACGAGCAGTACTTC
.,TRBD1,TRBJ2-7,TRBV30,CAWSSGTGGDEQYF,TGTGCCTGGAGTTCCGGGACAGGGGGGGACGAGCAGTACTTC